A single sample is the source of the 4 T cell receptor beta chains below, sequenced in a study of T cell changes during pregnancy in multiple sclerosis. The method was immunoSEQ multiplex PCR; TCRdb's version includes in-frame clones alone and lacks a portion of them. The sample yields around 70,000 clones, around 90% seen once. The starting material was CD4+ T cells from peripheral blood mononuclear cells, obtained after pregnancy. The origin of the receptors is a female donor with multiple sclerosis, enrolled in a pregnancy study.

V usage is TRBV11-2 and J usage is TRBJ1-1; D might be TRBD1 (6 bases). The CDR3 totals 14 residues. Germline CDR1 SGHAT, CDR2 FQNNGV. Trimming pared 6 bases from V and 12 bases from J, leaving 23 bases between. The CDR3 DNA sequence: TGTGCCAGCAGTCCCGCAGGACAGCAAAACTATCCTTTCTTT. As protein: CASSPAGQQNYPFF. The whole variable domain, filled in from reference TRBV11-2 and TRBJ1-1, reads EAGVAQSPRYKIIEKRQSVAFWCNPISGHATLYWYQQILGQGPKLLIQFQNNGVVDDSQLPKDRFSAERLKGVDSTLKIQPAKLEDSAVYLCASSPAGQQNYPFFGQGTRLTVV.

V usage is TRBV6-1 and J usage is TRBJ2-5; 7 bases match TRBD1. The V gene end was trimmed by 5 bases and the J gene end by 5 bases; junction bases not matched to a gene: 8. Germline V lookup: CDR1 MNHNS, CDR2 SASEGT. The CDR3 is made up of 14 amino acids. The chain's CDR3 is CASSHTGAGETQYF. CDR3 in DNA: TGTGCCAGCAGTCACACAGGGGCCGGGGAGACCCAGTACTTC.

The rearrangement links TRBV19 to TRBJ1-2, with TRBD1 as a possible D gene (5 bases). Trimming left V 3 bases short and J 3 bases short, with 8 bases between. The CDR3 length is 13 residues. Germline CDR1 and CDR2: LNHDA and SQIVND (reference sequence). The CDR3 reads CASSMGRDYGYTF. The CDR3 DNA sequence: TGTGCCAGTAGTATGGGCAGGGACTATGGCTACACCTTC. The full variable domain, in which reference TRBV19 and TRBJ1-2 provide the parts outside the CDR3, is DGGITQSPKYLFRKEGQNVTLSCEQNLNHDAMYWYRQDPGQGLRLIYYSQIVNDFQKGDIAEGYSVSREKKESFPLTVTSAQKNPTAFYLCASSMGRDYGYTFGSGTRLTVV.

The chain joins TRBV2 to TRBJ1-4; 9 nucleotides match TRBD1. The CDR3 totals 13 residues. Germline trimming cut 6 bases from V and 10 bases from J; bases unmatched to any gene: 6. In germline, CDR1 is SNHLY, CDR2 FYNNEI. The CDR3 protein is CASSAGQGGKLFF. DNA of the CDR3: TGTGCCAGCAGCGCGGGACAGGGAGGAAAACTGTTTTTT.